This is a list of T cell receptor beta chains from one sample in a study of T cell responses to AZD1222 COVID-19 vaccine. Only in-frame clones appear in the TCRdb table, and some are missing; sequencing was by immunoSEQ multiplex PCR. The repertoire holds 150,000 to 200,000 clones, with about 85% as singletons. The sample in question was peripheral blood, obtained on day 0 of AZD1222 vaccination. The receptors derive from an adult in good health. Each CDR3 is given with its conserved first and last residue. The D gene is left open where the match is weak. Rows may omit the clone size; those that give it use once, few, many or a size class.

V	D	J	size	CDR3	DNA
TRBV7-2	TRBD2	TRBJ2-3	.	CASSFTGLAPDTQYF	TGTGCCAGCAGCTTTACTGGACTAGCCCCAGATACGCAGTATTTT
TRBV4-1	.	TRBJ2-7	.	CASSQDRGREQYF	TGCGCCAGCAGCCAAGATCGGGGGCGGGAGCAGTACTTC
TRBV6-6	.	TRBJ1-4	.	CASTTELNEKLFF	TGTGCCAGCACGACAGAACTCAATGAAAAACTGTTTTTT
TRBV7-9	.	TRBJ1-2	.	CASSLVGFESHGYTF	TGTGCCAGCAGCTTAGTTGGGTTCGAGTCCCATGGCTACACCTTC
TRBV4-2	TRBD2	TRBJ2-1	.	CASSVSGRFNEQFF	TGTGCCAGCAGCGTTAGCGGGAGATTTAATGAGCAGTTCTTC
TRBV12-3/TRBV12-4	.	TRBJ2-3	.	CASALTYTDTQYF	TGTGCCAGCGCCCTGACCTACACAGATACGCAGTATTTT
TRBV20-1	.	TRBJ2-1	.	CSALSGNEQFF	TGCAGTGCTCTATCGGGCAATGAGCAGTTCTTC
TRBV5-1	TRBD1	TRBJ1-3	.	CASSWDGTAGNTIYF	TGCGCCAGCAGCTGGGACGGGACAGCTGGAAACACCATATATTTT
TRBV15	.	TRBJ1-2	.	CATSRGIGFVGYTF	TGTGCCACCAGCAGAGGGATCGGGTTTGTTGGCTACACCTTC
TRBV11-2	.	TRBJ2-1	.	CASRLFPGERRRGEQFF	TGTGCCAGCAGGTTGTTTCCGGGAGAAAGGAGAAGGGGTGAGCAGTTCTTC
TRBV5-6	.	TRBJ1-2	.	CASSLRQNGYTF	TGTGCCAGCAGCTTGAGGCAGAATGGCTACACCTTC
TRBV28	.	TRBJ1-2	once	CASSLRGARGYTF	TGTGCCAGCAGTTTAAGGGGGGCGCGGGGCTACACCTTC
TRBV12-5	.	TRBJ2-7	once	CASGLGVTEQYF	TGTGCTAGTGGTTTGGGGGTGACAGAGCAGTACTTC
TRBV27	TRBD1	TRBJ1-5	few	CASSPGTGSSRNQPQHF	TGTGCCAGCAGTCCCGGGACAGGTTCTTCCAGAAATCAGCCCCAGCATTTT
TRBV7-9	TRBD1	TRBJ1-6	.	CASSRGTAGYNSPLHF	TGTGCCAGCAGCCGCGGGACAGCCGGCTATAATTCACCCCTCCACTTT
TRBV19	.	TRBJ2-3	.	CASSTLGVGTDTQYF	TGTGCCAGTAGTACCCTCGGAGTTGGCACAGATACGCAGTATTTT
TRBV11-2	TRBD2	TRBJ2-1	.	CASSLATSGSRSYNEQFF	TGTGCCAGCAGCTTAGCTACTAGCGGGAGTAGGTCCTACAATGAGCAGTTCTTC
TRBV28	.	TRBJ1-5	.	CASSLYYAGGNQPQHF	TGTGCCAGCAGTTTATATTATGCTGGGGGCAATCAGCCCCAGCATTTT
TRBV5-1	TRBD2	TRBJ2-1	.	CASSPLASGRYNEQFF	TGCGCCAGCAGCCCTCTAGCGAGCGGGAGATACAATGAGCAGTTCTTC
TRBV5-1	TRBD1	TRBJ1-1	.	CASSLTGGGTEAFF	TGCGCCAGCAGCTTGACAGGGGGCGGTACTGAAGCTTTCTTT
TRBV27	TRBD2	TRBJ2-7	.	CASSLLPGRFYEQYF	TGTGCCAGCAGTTTATTACCCGGGAGGTTCTACGAGCAGTACTTC